One and the same sample provided the 21 T cell receptor beta chains below, sequenced in a study of blood T cell repertoires in COVID-19. Clones were read by immunoSEQ multiplex PCR, and TCRdb kept only the in-frame ones, dropping some. Altogether 130,000 or so clones are present, about 89% being singletons, with the ten largest covering less than 20%. Material for sequencing was peripheral blood. The receptors originated from a man in his fifties or sixties with active or convalescent COVID-19.

The chain recombines TRBV3-1 (or the pseudogene TRBV3-2) with TRBJ2-6; no reliable D call. Germline CDR1 LGHDT, CDR2 YNNKEL (reference sequence). Between the trimmed V and J ends, which lost 0 bases and 2 bases, there was a span of 5 bases. CDR3 length equals 15 residues. The CDR3 loop reads CASSQDVAGANVLTF. In nucleotides, the CDR3 is TGTGCCAGCAGCCAAGACGTCGCTGGGGCCAACGTCCTGACTTTC.

CDR3 bases: TGTGCCAGCAGCCCGTTAGGACAGAGTAGCAATCAGCCCCAGCATTTT. Residues: CASSPLGQSSNQPQHF. The rearrangement links TRBV5-5 to TRBJ1-5, with D possibly TRBD1 on 6 matching bases. Trimming took 4 bases from V and 0 from J, leaving 14 bases between them. CDR3 length: 16 amino acids. CDR1 and CDR2 (germline): SGHKS, YYEKEE (reference sequence).

This chain joins TRBV10-2 and TRBJ2-1; 13 bases line up with TRBD2. This CDR3 is built from 16 residues. Germline V lookup: CDR1 WSHSY, CDR2 SAAADI. J was trimmed by 6 bases and V by 4 bases; bases with no gene match: 6. CDR3 nucleotides: TGCGCCAGCAGTGGGCGGGGACTAGCGGGGTTCAATGAGCAGTTCTTC. Its protein product is CASSGRGLAGFNEQFF.

This clone turned up a few times. The CDR3 nucleotides read TGCGCCAGCACCTCGACAGGGGCGAACACTGAAGCTTTCTTT. Its translation is CASTSTGANTEAFF. The chain joins TRBV10-2 to TRBJ1-1; 8 nucleotides agree with TRBD1. The CDR3 loop spans 14 amino acids. V was clipped by 7 bases and J by 1 base; unmatched bases: 5. Germline-derived CDR1 and CDR2 are WSHSY and SAAADI.

The V call is TRBV4-3, the J call TRBJ1-1, with D possibly matching TRBD1 (5 bases). Trimming shortened V by 1 base and J by 4 bases, and 13 bases separated the two germline ends. This CDR3 is 15 amino acids long. The germline V gene encodes CDR1 LGHNA and CDR2 YSLEER. The CDR3 DNA reads as TGCGCCAGCAGCCAAGGACCATCAGGGCCCACTGAAGCTTTCTTT. Protein: CASSQGPSGPTEAFF.

The rearrangement uses TRBV5-1 and TRBJ1-2, with 8 positions matching TRBD1. The CDR3 contains 14 residues. V lost 3 bases, J lost 4 bases, and 5 bases stayed unmatched. The V gene's germline CDR1 is SGHRS and CDR2 YFSETQ. The CDR3 coding sequence is TGCGCCAGCAGCTCCTCGGACAGGGTCTATGGCTACACCTTC. This encodes CASSSSDRVYGYTF.

This clone was detected only once. V usage is TRBV5-8 and J usage is TRBJ1-1; TRBD1 aligns across 8 bases. J gave up 8 bases and V 5 bases, and 20 bases lay outside the gene matches. The CDR3 consists of 17 residues. The germline CDR1 and CDR2 sequences are SGHTS and YDEGEE. The CDR3 loop reads CASRKEAGGSFGGEAFF. DNA for the CDR3: TGTGCCAGCAGGAAGGAAGCAGGGGGCTCGTTCGGGGGAGAAGCTTTCTTT.

The rearrangement links TRBV10-1 to TRBJ2-1; 10 positions match TRBD1. The V segment lost 0 bases and the J segment 7 bases; nucleotides outside the gene matches: 3. This CDR3 has 15 residues. The germline V gene encodes CDR1 WNHNN and CDR2 SYGVQD (reference sequence). The CDR3 spells CASSESGQGRNEQFF. Written as DNA, the CDR3 is TGCGCCAGCAGTGAGTCGGGACAGGGGAGGAATGAGCAGTTCTTC.

This chain joins TRBV6-1 and TRBJ2-7; D may be TRBD2 (6 bases). Trimming removed 2 bases at V and 3 bases at J, with 14 bases between. The CDR3 is 15 residues long. Germline V gene lookup returns CDR1 MNHNS and CDR2 SASEGT. The CDR3 sequence is CASSESPSASYEQYF. CDR3 coding DNA: TGTGCCAGCAGTGAATCACCTAGCGCTAGCTACGAGCAGTACTTC.

This clone was recorded once. The V call is TRBV28, the J call TRBJ1-2; 9 bases map to TRBD1. J lost 7 bases, V lost 7 bases, and 16 bases had no gene match. The CDR3 loop spans 16 amino acids. CDR1 is MDHEN, CDR2 SYDVKM, per germline. The CDR3 sequence: CASNPSLGQGRGGYTF. As DNA, the CDR3 is TGTGCCAGCAACCCCTCCCTGGGACAGGGAAGGGGTGGCTACACCTTC.

The J gene is TRBJ2-1, the V gene TRBV2; tentatively, D is TRBD1 (7 bases). The CDR3 is 15 amino acids. V gave up 7 bases and J gave up 3 bases, with 16 bases separating them. CDR1 SNHLY and CDR2 FYNNEI come from the germline V gene. The chain's CDR3 is CASKWRDRNYNEQFF. The CDR3 DNA reads TGTGCCAGCAAATGGCGGGACAGAAACTACAATGAGCAGTTCTTC.

This clone was found a few times. The chain joins TRBV6-4 to TRBJ1-6; D is undetermined. There are 14 residues in the CDR3. Germline loops: CDR1 MRHNA, CDR2 SNTAGT. Trimming removed 7 bases at V and 0 bases at J, with 7 bases between. The CDR3 coding sequence is TGTGCCAGCAAGCGGAGCTCCTATAATTCACCCCTCCACTTT. Translated, it gives CASKRSSYNSPLHF.

As DNA, the CDR3 is TGCAGCGTTGCCGGGACAGGGGGCGCCGAGCAGTACTTC. This gives the protein CSVAGTGGAEQYF. The genes are TRBV29-1 and TRBJ2-7; 12 bases are a match to TRBD1. The germline V gene encodes CDR1 SQVTM and CDR2 ANQGSEA. V was pared by 4 bases and J by 6 bases, with 4 bases of the junction left unmatched. The CDR3 has 13 residues.

This chain connects TRBV29-1 to TRBJ1-5; D uncertain. Trimming stripped 4 bases from V and 6 bases from J, with 10 bases between. Per the germline V gene, CDR1 is SQVTM and CDR2 is ANQGSEA. The CDR3 extends over 12 amino acids. In DNA, the CDR3 is TGCAGCGTTGGGGCTGGGAGTCAGCCCCAGCATTTT. Its protein product is CSVGAGSQPQHF.

This rearrangement joins TRBV19 to TRBJ2-2; D may be TRBD2 (6 bases). CDR3 length: 13 residues. CDR1 and CDR2 (germline): LNHDA, SQIVND (reference sequence). The V and J ends lost 9 bases and 6 bases respectively, with 14 bases between them. DNA for the CDR3: TGTGCCAGCGGGACTTTAGACGCCGGGGAGCTGTTTTTT. This encodes CASGTLDAGELFF.

The chain employs TRBV7-6 and TRBJ2-1; D not certain. Trimming removed 4 bases from V and 6 bases from J, with 7 bases in between. This CDR3 is 12 amino acids long. The germline V gene encodes CDR1 SGHVS and CDR2 FNYEAQ. CDR3 loop: CASSSSVNEQFF. The CDR3 DNA follows: TGTGCCAGCAGCTCATCGGTCAATGAGCAGTTCTTC.

The rearrangement joins TRBV5-1 to TRBJ2-7; 9 nucleotides match TRBD1. The germline V gene encodes CDR1 SGHRS and CDR2 YFSETQ. Trimming took 4 bases from V and 5 from J; bases not matched to a gene: 7. CDR3 length equals 14 residues. CDR3: CASSISGQGHEQYF. Written as DNA, the CDR3 is TGCGCCAGCAGCATCTCGGGACAGGGTCACGAGCAGTACTTC.

V gene TRBV27 combines with J gene TRBJ2-1; TRBD2 aligns across 12 bases. CDR3 length: 15 amino acids. In germline, CDR1 is MNHEY, CDR2 SMNVEV (reference sequence). V lost 7 bases and J lost 6; bases outside the gene matches: 7. CDR3 bases: TGTGCCAGCACTAGCGGGAGGGCCTATGTCAATGAGCAGTTCTTC. Protein sequence: CASTSGRAYVNEQFF.

Note on this clone: It differs at one base from a far larger clone, so likely a read error. This chain joins TRBV6-5 and TRBJ2-1; D remains ambiguous. Between the trimmed V and J ends, which lost 4 bases and 6 bases, there was a span of 4 bases. Germline assignment: CDR1 MNHEY and CDR2 SVGAGI. CDR3 length equals 11 residues. Written as DNA, the CDR3 is TGTGCCAGCAGTTCCGGCAATGAGCAGTTCTTC. Translation gives CASSSGNEQFF.

V is TRBV24-1 and J is TRBJ2-7; D may be TRBD1 (6 bases). CDR3 length equals 13 residues. CDR1 KGHDR and CDR2 SFDVKD come from the germline V gene. Trimming took off 6 bases at V and 6 bases at J, with 14 bases between the two ends. CDR3 loop: CATSKPGATEQYF. DNA of the CDR3: TGTGCCACCAGTAAACCAGGGGCCACCGAGCAGTACTTC.

V gene TRBV20-1 combines with J gene TRBJ2-7; TRBD1 agrees at 10 bases. Germline-derived CDR1 and CDR2 are DFQATT and SNEGSKA (reference sequence). V was clipped by 3 bases and J by 2 bases; unmatched bases: 4. This CDR3 region has 14 residues. The CDR3 here is CSASPGTGAYEQYF. CDR3 coding DNA: TGCAGTGCTAGTCCCGGGACAGGGGCCTACGAGCAGTACTTC.